These 24 T cell receptor beta chains were all obtained from the same sample, sequenced in a study of blood T cell repertoires in COVID-19. Sequenced by immunoSEQ multiplex PCR; TCRdb stores in-frame clones only, minus some. The table has about 180,000 clones, around 83% seen once. The sample comprised peripheral blood. These TCRs come from a woman between 65 and 79 years old with COVID-19, enrolled during active disease.

The chain employs TRBV6-8 and TRBJ1-4, with TRBD1 matching 7 bases. Looked up from germline, CDR1 is MNHGY and CDR2 is SAAAGT. This CDR3 comprises 17 residues. After removal of 5 bases from V and 5 bases from J, the junction contained 14 bases not matched to a gene. Here the CDR3 DNA reads TGTGCCAGCAGTCTAAGACGCCCGGGACAGTGGAATGAAAAACTGTTTTTT. Encoded protein: CASSLRRPGQWNEKLFF.

This CDR3 is CASTVVGGLWGNEQFF. Written as DNA, the CDR3 is TGTGCCAGCACCGTCGTGGGGGGACTATGGGGCAATGAGCAGTTCTTC. The chain recombines TRBV11-2 with TRBJ2-1; 7 bases map to TRBD2. After removal of 7 bases from V and 6 bases from J, the junction contained 15 bases not matched to a gene. The CDR3 covers 16 residues. Germline CDR1 reads SGHAT; CDR2 reads FQNNGV. Drawing the rest from reference TRBV11-2 and TRBJ2-1, the complete variable domain is EAGVAQSPRYKIIEKRQSVAFWCNPISGHATLYWYQQILGQGPKLLIQFQNNGVVDDSQLPKDRFSAERLKGVDSTLKIQPAKLEDSAVYLCASTVVGGLWGNEQFFGPGTRLTVL.

This sequence joins TRBV6-2 or TRBV6-3 and TRBJ2-7; weak D call: TRBD2 (6 bases). In germline, CDR1 is MNHEY, CDR2 SVGEGT. V was trimmed by 0 bases and J by 1 base, leaving 19 bases between them. The CDR3 is 18 amino acids. CDR3: CASSYSVRAGGISYEQYF. The CDR3, as DNA: TGTGCCAGCAGTTACTCAGTAAGAGCGGGTGGGATTTCCTACGAGCAGTACTTC.

V usage is TRBV29-1 and J usage is TRBJ1-1; 8 bases line up with TRBD1. V was pared by 7 bases and J by 0 bases, with 4 bases of the junction left unmatched. Germline CDR1 is SQVTM and CDR2 is ANQGSEA. The CDR3 is made up of 13 amino acids. This CDR3 reads CSDDRGLNTEAFF. CDR3 nucleotides: TGCAGCGATGACAGGGGACTGAACACTGAAGCTTTCTTT.

The chain has TRBV27 and TRBJ2-7, with D possibly being TRBD1 (6 bases). The V gene lost 7 bases and the J gene lost 5 bases, with 24 bases spanning the gap. The CDR3 runs 16 residues. Germline V gives CDR1 MNHEY, CDR2 SMNVEV (reference sequence). The CDR3 DNA follows: TGTGCCAGCAAAAAGAACCGGGACATTTTTTCCCACGAGCAGTACTTC. Translated: CASKKNRDIFSHEQYF.

This clone turned up a few times. The chain has TRBV25-1 and TRBJ1-1; D is unclear. Germline values: CDR1 MGHDK, CDR2 SYGVNS. The CDR3 contains 11 residues. V gave up 5 bases and J gave up 5 bases, with 6 bases separating them. The CDR3 nucleotides read TGTGCCAGCAGTCGAGGGACTGAAGCTTTCTTT. This gives the protein CASSRGTEAFF.

This clone was seen more than once but under ten times. This sequence joins TRBV15 and TRBJ1-2; possibly TRBD1 for D (5 bases). The V end was cut by 0 bases, the J end by 7 bases, with 6 bases between. The CDR3 covers 12 residues. CDR1 and CDR2 from the germline V gene are LNHNV and YYDKDF (reference sequence). CDR3 in DNA: TGTGCCACCAGCAGAGACAGGGCTGGCTACACCTTC. This encodes CATSRDRAGYTF.

The chain carries TRBV7-2 and TRBJ1-3; D is undetermined. This CDR3 has 16 residues. In germline, CDR1 is SGHTA, CDR2 FQGNSA. With 0 bases removed from V and 0 bases from J, the gap between germline ends came to 9 bases. The CDR3 loop reads CASSLASGSSGNTIYF. The DNA for the CDR3 is TGTGCCAGCAGCTTAGCAAGTGGGAGCTCTGGAAACACCATATATTTT.

The V call is TRBV6-5, the J call TRBJ1-5; no clear D gene. Trimming took off 4 bases at V and 6 bases at J, with 7 bases between the two ends. Per germline, CDR1 MNHEY and CDR2 SVGAGI. This CDR3 has 12 amino acids. The DNA for the CDR3 is TGTGCCAGCAGTTCTCACGGTCAGCCCCAGCATTTT. Amino acid sequence: CASSSHGQPQHF.

In its sample, this clone was seen once. The sample holds other DNA sequences that translate to the same CDR3. The chain joins TRBV11-2 to TRBJ1-1, with D perhaps TRBD1 (5 bases). Germline CDR1 is SGHAT and CDR2 is FQNNGV. This CDR3 spans 12 amino acids. V dropped 5 bases and J dropped 3 bases, with 7 bases sitting between them. The CDR3 region is CASSPRDTEAFF. As DNA, the CDR3 is TGTGCCAGCAGCCCCAGGGACACTGAAGCTTTCTTT.

This clone was seen only a few times. This rearrangement joins TRBV6-2 or TRBV6-3 to TRBJ1-1, with D possibly being TRBD1 (6 bases). With 4 bases removed from V and 1 base from J, the gap between germline ends came to 13 bases. In germline, CDR1 is MNHEY, CDR2 SVGEGT. The CDR3 runs 15 residues. The CDR3 loop is CASSFWTATNTEAFF. CDR3 DNA: TGTGCCAGCAGTTTTTGGACAGCTACGAACACTGAAGCTTTCTTT.

A few counts support this clone. The CDR3 is CASSEWERVSNQPQHF. The DNA of the CDR3 is TGTGCCAGCAGTGAATGGGAGAGAGTGAGCAATCAGCCCCAGCATTTT. The chain is built from TRBV6-1 and TRBJ1-5; D not certain. CDR3 length: 16 residues. Per the germline V gene, CDR1 is MNHNS and CDR2 is SASEGT. The ends were cut back, 2 bases at V and 1 base at J, with 12 bases in the middle.

The chain joins TRBV6-6 to TRBJ2-7, with TRBD2 matching 13 bases. The V segment lost 4 bases and the J segment 0 bases; nucleotides outside the gene matches: 3. Germline loops: CDR1 MNHNY, CDR2 SVGAGI (reference sequence). The CDR3 consists of 16 residues. The CDR3 DNA follows: TGTGCCAGCAGTTTAGGGACTAGCGGGACCTCCTACGAGCAGTACTTC. Encoded protein: CASSLGTSGTSYEQYF.

The chain is built from TRBV6-2 or TRBV6-3 and TRBJ2-4; 7 nucleotides align to TRBD2. Germline assignment: CDR1 MNHEY and CDR2 SVGEGT. The CDR3 runs to 17 residues. V was clipped by 5 bases and J by 1 base; unmatched bases: 11. CDR3 loop: CASSRESGVWAKNIQYF. CDR3 bases: TGTGCCAGCAGTCGCGAAAGCGGGGTGTGGGCCAAAAACATTCAGTACTTC.

The rearrangement uses TRBV6-5 and TRBJ2-1, with TRBD2 matching 14 bases. Trimming cost V 4 bases and J 8 bases; bases outside gene matches: 4. CDR3 size: 15 residues. Germline CDR1 MNHEY, CDR2 SVGAGI. The CDR3 here is CASSLRLAGGDEQFF. DNA of the CDR3: TGTGCCAGCAGTTTACGACTAGCGGGAGGGGATGAGCAGTTCTTC.

The rearrangement joins TRBV7-9 to TRBJ2-3; TRBD1 might be the D (8 bases). Germline V gene lookup returns CDR1 SEHNR and CDR2 FQNEAQ (reference sequence). This CDR3 has 15 residues. V was trimmed by 5 bases and J by 9 bases, leaving 21 bases between them. CDR3 loop: CASSPNRTGRGTQYF. DNA for the CDR3: TGTGCCAGCAGCCCGAACCGGACAGGGAGGGGGACGCAGTATTTT.

The CDR3: CASSRSSGQTEETQYF. DNA for the CDR3: TGTGCCAGCAGCCGGTCATCGGGACAGACCGAAGAGACCCAGTACTTC. The chain couples TRBV6-6 to TRBJ2-5, with 7 bases matching TRBD1. The V gene end was trimmed by 6 bases and the J gene end by 3 bases; junction bases not matched to a gene: 13. Germline CDR1 is MNHNY and CDR2 is SVGAGI (reference sequence). This CDR3 is built from 16 residues.

The chain links TRBV7-8 to TRBJ1-1; D remains unclear. Germline assignment: CDR1 SGHVS and CDR2 FQNEAQ. The CDR3 contains 15 residues. The V and J ends lost 6 bases and 4 bases respectively, with 18 bases between them. CDR3 sequence reads: CASRASNRVGTEAFF. The CDR3 nucleotides read TGTGCCAGCAGAGCCTCAAACCGGGTGGGCACTGAAGCTTTCTTT.

This clone showed up just a few times. The chain links TRBV3-1 (or the pseudogene TRBV3-2) to TRBJ1-3; TRBD1 matches 7 bases. The CDR3 runs to 15 residues. Trimming cost V 4 bases and J 4 bases; bases outside gene matches: 7. Germline CDR1 LGHDT, CDR2 YNNKEL (reference sequence). The CDR3 spells CASSLDTGAGNTIYF. The CDR3 DNA is TGTGCCAGCAGCCTTGATACAGGGGCCGGAAACACCATATATTTT.

The J gene is TRBJ1-1, the V gene TRBV7-2; D possibly corresponds to TRBD1 (5 bases). V was shortened by 3 bases and J by 4 bases, with 15 bases between the two germline ends. This CDR3 contains 15 residues. The germline CDR1 and CDR2 sequences are SGHTA and FQGNSA. CDR3 in DNA: TGTGCCAGCAGCTTTGCTGCAGGGAAGGGCACTGAAGCTTTCTTT. Translated: CASSFAAGKGTEAFF. The whole variable domain, remainder taken from reference TRBV7-2 and TRBJ1-1, is GAGVSQSPSNKVTEKGKDVELRCDPISGHTALYWYRQSLGQGLEFLIYFQGNSAPDKSGLPSDRFSAERTGGSVSTLTIQRTQQEDSAVYLCASSFAAGKGTEAFFGQGTRLTVV.

V gene TRBV7-2 combines with J gene TRBJ2-5; D possibly corresponds to TRBD2 (6 bases). The CDR3 has 15 amino acids. V was cut by 2 bases and J by 7 bases, with 17 bases left in between. Germline CDR1 and CDR2: SGHTA and FQGNSA. This chain's CDR3 is CASSLQFGQGGTQYF. CDR3 nucleotide sequence: TGTGCCAGCAGCTTACAATTCGGGCAGGGAGGGACCCAGTACTTC.

This clone appeared a few times. This chain uses TRBV6-5 with TRBJ1-2; 7 bases line up with TRBD1. CDR3 length equals 15 residues. CDR1 MNHEY and CDR2 SVGAGI come from the germline V gene. V was pared by 8 bases and J by 6 bases, with 15 bases of the junction left unmatched. CDR3 nucleotide sequence: TGTGCCAGCGCTTCAACTTGGCGGGACAGCCATGGCTACACCTTC. As protein: CASASTWRDSHGYTF.

The table lists this clone with a few counts. V and J are TRBV6-1 and TRBJ1-2; unclear D gene. Per the germline V gene, CDR1 is MNHNS and CDR2 is SASEGT. V shed 5 bases and J shed 2 bases, with 12 bases lying between them. This CDR3 region has 14 residues. CDR3 in amino acids: CASSLTEQNYGYTF. CDR3 coding DNA: TGTGCCAGCAGTTTAACGGAACAGAACTATGGCTACACCTTC.

Turning to this clone: Other DNA sequences from this sample encode an identical CDR3 as well. The chain has TRBV5-4 and TRBJ1-1; no firm D call. V lost 5 bases, J lost 1 base, and 15 bases lay in between. Germline CDR1 SGHNT, CDR2 YYREEE (reference sequence). The CDR3 contains 15 residues. The CDR3 coding sequence is TGTGCCAGCAGTCCAACCCTCAGTGGGAACACTGAAGCTTTCTTT. Protein product: CASSPTLSGNTEAFF.